This record covers a single T cell receptor (beta chain). The table came from immunoSEQ multiplex PCR; TCRdb's copy has only in-frame clones and leaves some out. The top ten hold 2.5% to 3% of the sample, which has approximately 190,000 clones, over 80% seen once. The sample belongs to a study of T cell responses to AZD1222 COVID-19 vaccine. The sequence derives from an adult in good health. The source material was peripheral blood, sampled on day 0 of MenACWY control vaccination.

The CDR3 bases are TGTGCCAGCTCACCAGTGCTGGGGGACTCCTACAATGAGCAGTTCTTC. This sequence encodes CASSPVLGDSYNEQFF. The V call is TRBV18, the J call TRBJ2-1; D possibly matches TRBD1 or TRBD2 (5 bases each). In germline, CDR1 is KGHSH, CDR2 LQKENI. The CDR3 loop spans 16 amino acids. Trimming shortened V by 2 bases and J by 0 bases, and 11 bases separated the two germline ends.